These T cell receptor beta chains were read from a single sample in a study of T cells in Graves' hyperthyroidism and ophthalmopathy. Via MiXCR, TCRdb re-called the multiplex PCR reads, giving one row per CDR3 protein. Among hundreds of thousands of distinct CDR3 sequences, about 13% were seen once, and the ten largest hold 9.2%. The sample taken for sequencing was blood. The receptors were gathered from a young woman with Graves' hyperthyroidism. Both conserved end residues are part of each CDR3. The D gene is left open where the match is weak. Size values are once, few and many counts, or a class for expanded clones, and some rows have none.

>TRBJ1-1|TRBV11-2|many|.
CASSLSDVGTEAFF
TGTGCCAGCAGCCTAAGCGATGTCGGGACTGAAGCTTTCTTT
>TRBJ2-5|TRBV6-2/TRBV6-3|many|TRBD1
CASSMAGGWQETQYF
TGTGCCAGCAGTATGGCAGGGGGCTGGCAAGAGACCCAGTACTTC
>TRBJ2-7|TRBV11-2|many|TRBD1
CASSLVGGQYEQYF
TGTGCCAGCAGCTTAGTAGGGGGACAGTACGAGCAGTACTTC
>TRBJ2-7|TRBV11-2|.|TRBD1
CASSLGQGPSGEQYF
TGTGCCAGCAGCTTAGGACAGGGACCCTCTGGCGAGCAGTACTTC
>TRBJ2-7|TRBV6-1|many|TRBD2
CASINPAGVSHEQYF
TGTGCCAGCATCAATCCAGCGGGAGTATCCCACGAGCAGTACTTC
>TRBJ2-1|TRBV19|.|.
CASSTVWTRSYNEQFF
TGTGCCAGTAGTACGGTGTGGACACGCTCCTACAATGAGCAGTTCTTC
>TRBJ2-2|TRBV6-1|many|.
CASSEWTPNTGELFF
TGTGCCAGCAGTGAATGGACACCTAATACCGGGGAGCTGTTTTTT
>TRBJ2-7|TRBV14|.|TRBD2
CASSPARSGRPYEQYF
TGTGCCAGCAGCCCAGCTAGAAGCGGGAGGCCCTACGAGCAGTACTTC
>TRBJ2-5|TRBV20-1|.|TRBD2
CSAPETSGSSETQYF
TGCAGTGCTCCCGAGACTAGCGGGAGTTCAGAGACCCAGTACTTC
>TRBJ2-1|TRBV3-1|many|TRBD2
CASRALAGGYNEQFF
TGTGCCAGCAGGGCACTGGCGGGAGGGTACAATGAGCAGTTCTTC
>TRBJ1-2|TRBV4-1|.|TRBD1
CASSQASQGHYGYTF
TGCGCCAGCAGCCAAGCCTCACAGGGGCACTATGGCTACACCTTC
>TRBJ2-1|TRBV2|many|.
CASLALYEQFF
TGTGCCAGCCTCGCTTTATATGAGCAGTTCTTC
>TRBJ2-3|TRBV7-2|.|TRBD2
CASSTRGGGTDTQYF
TGTGCCAGCAGCACCCGGGGGGGGGGCACAGATACGCAGTATTTT
>TRBJ2-7|TRBV6-1|few|TRBD1
CASGETGRSYEQYF
TGTGCCAGCGGTGAGACAGGGAGATCCTACGAGCAGTACTTC
>TRBJ2-7|TRBV14|.|.
CASSRLRGGYEQYF
TGTGCCAGCAGCCGCCTAAGGGGGGGCTACGAGCAGTACTTC